The source of this T cell receptor (beta chain) is a study of blood T cell repertoires in COVID-19. V was clipped by 0 bases and J by 2 bases, with 14 bases between them. The length of the CDR3 is 16 residues. Germline V gene sequence: CDR1 SGDLS, CDR2 YYNGEE. Per the study methods: Reference gene primer amplification gave estimated nucleated cell counts. Sequencing was performed with immunoSEQ multiplex PCR; in TCRdb, only in-frame clones are kept and a portion is missing. The V and J calls and the clone size are those of that table, but D and trimming were determined from the DNA. The sample carries over 100,000 clones, 88% recorded once. The count of this clone is one.

This sequence was found in a man aged 45-60 years with acute or convalescent COVID-19. The V call is TRBV9, the J call TRBJ2-5; D is ambiguous. Sequencing was carried out using peripheral blood. The CDR3 region is CASSVGQLPPQETQYF. The CDR3 bases are TGTGCCAGCAGCGTAGGACAATTACCACCTCAAGAGACCCAGTACTTC.